This TCR beta chain was captured in a study of identical twins. Every donor was a healthy Caucasian. CDR1 is SGHTA, CDR2 FQGNSA, per germline. This CDR3 comprises 16 residues. V shed 2 bases, J shed 4 bases, and the junction held 7 bases outside the gene matches. Details on this clonotype: As yet, its antigen is unknown.

Findings of the study overall: Models predicted less out-of-frame TCR alpha sharing in monozygotic twins than was found. Invariant MAIT and iNKT cells may have partly biased zero-insertion analyses. The analysis was cross-sectional rather than longitudinal within donors.

Using its own MiXCR run on the 5' RACE reads, TCRdb lists one record per CDR3 protein. In the table there are 410,000 or so distinct CDR3 sequences, approximately 17% of which are singletons. The sample taken for sequencing was naive T cells sorted from blood. The chain combines TRBV7-2 with TRBJ2-3, with 9 bases identical to TRBD2. The TCR originated in a man in his fifties in good health. CDR3 in DNA: TGTGCCAGCAGCTTAAATAGCGGGAGTTTGGCAGATACGCAGTATTTT. Its translation: CASSLNSGSLADTQYF.